This TCR beta chain was sequenced for a study of blood T cell repertoires in COVID-19. Study information: Samples representing acute and convalescent COVID-19 were sourced from the United States, Italy and Spain. In each case, the material was cDNA or gDNA derived from T cells, B-cell-depleted T cells, or PBMCs.

Authors' analysis steps: Estimates of nucleated cell counts were drawn from the amplification of reference gene primers. Measured with immunoSEQ multiplex PCR; TCRdb has only the in-frame clones, and not every one. V, J and clone size are taken as reported in that table, and D and trimming were inferred from the DNA itself. The sample shows 75,000 to 90,000 clones, around four fifths of them seen only once. Sequencing was performed on peripheral blood. The clonotype comes from a human donor in a cohort sampled during active COVID-19.

DNA for the CDR3: TGCGCCAGCACCGTGCGGAGCGGGTACGAGCAGTACTTC. It is translated as CASTVRSGYEQYF. This chain links TRBV5-1 with TRBJ2-7, with D possibly TRBD2 on 6 matching bases. The germline CDR1 and CDR2 sequences are SGHRS and YFSETQ. CDR3 length equals 13 residues. The V gene lost 6 bases and the J gene lost 4 bases, with 14 bases spanning the gap. Combining the CDR3 with reference TRBV5-1 and TRBJ2-7 gives the whole variable domain KAGVTQTPRYLIKTRGQQVTLSCSPISGHRSVSWYQQTPGQGLQFLFEYFSETQRNKGNFPGRFSGRQFSNSRSEMNVSTLELGDSALYLCASTVRSGYEQYFGPGTRLTVT.